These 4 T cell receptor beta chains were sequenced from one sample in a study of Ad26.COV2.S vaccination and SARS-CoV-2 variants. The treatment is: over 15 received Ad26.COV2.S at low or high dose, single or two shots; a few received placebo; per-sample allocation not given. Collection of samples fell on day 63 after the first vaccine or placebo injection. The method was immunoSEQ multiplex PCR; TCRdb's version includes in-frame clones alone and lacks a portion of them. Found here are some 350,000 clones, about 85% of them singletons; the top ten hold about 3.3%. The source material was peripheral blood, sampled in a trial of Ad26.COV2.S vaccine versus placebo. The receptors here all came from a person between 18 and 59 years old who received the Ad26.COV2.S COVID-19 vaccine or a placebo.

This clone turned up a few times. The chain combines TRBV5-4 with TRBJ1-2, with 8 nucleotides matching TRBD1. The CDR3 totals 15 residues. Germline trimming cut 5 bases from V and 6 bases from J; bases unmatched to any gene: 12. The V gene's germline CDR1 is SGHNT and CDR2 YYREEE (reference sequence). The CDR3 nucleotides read TGTGCCAGCAGTTCACTCCAGGGGGCTGGAGATGGCTACACCTTC. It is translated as CASSSLQGAGDGYTF.

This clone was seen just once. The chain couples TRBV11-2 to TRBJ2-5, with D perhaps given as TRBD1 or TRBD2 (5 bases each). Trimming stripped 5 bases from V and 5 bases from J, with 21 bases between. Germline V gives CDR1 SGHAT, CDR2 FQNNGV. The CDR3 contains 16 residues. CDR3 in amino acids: CASSPGLGVIGETQYF. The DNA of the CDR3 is TGTGCCAGCAGCCCGGGGCTGGGGGTGATCGGCGAGACCCAGTACTTC.

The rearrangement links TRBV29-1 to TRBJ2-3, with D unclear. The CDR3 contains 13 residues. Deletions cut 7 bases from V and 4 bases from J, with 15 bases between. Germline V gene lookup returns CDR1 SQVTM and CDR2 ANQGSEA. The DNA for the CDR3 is TGCAGCGCTGTCAAGGGTGCGGCAGATACGCAGTATTTT. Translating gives CSAVKGAADTQYF.

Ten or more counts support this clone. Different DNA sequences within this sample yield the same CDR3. For the CDR3, the DNA is TGTGCCAGCTCACCGGACGGGGCTGGAAACACCATATATTTT. It yields the protein CASSPDGAGNTIYF. The V and J genes are TRBV18 and TRBJ1-3; the D is unclear. The CDR3 consists of 14 residues. Germline values: CDR1 KGHSH, CDR2 LQKENI. Trimming stripped 3 bases from V and 2 bases from J, with 8 bases between.